These T cell receptor beta chains were read from a single sample in a study of T cell responses to AZD1222 COVID-19 vaccine. Using immunoSEQ multiplex PCR, the repertoire was profiled, and TCRdb retains in-frame clones only, with some absent. The data contain 95,000 to 150,000 clones, under 85% of them seen just once; the ten biggest clones take up over 5.5%. The sequences come from peripheral blood, collected on day 0 of AZD1222 vaccination. These TCRs come from an adult in good health. Each CDR3 is given with its conserved first and last residue. A D gene is named only where the DNA matches it firmly. Where a row states a size, it is once, few, many or the class of an expanded clone; other rows omit it.

V: TRBV5-1
size: NA
D: NA
J: TRBJ1-1
DNA: TGCGCCAGCAGCGTGGGAGGTCCAGGGATCGAAGCTTTCTTT
CDR3: CASSVGGPGIEAFF

V: TRBV15
size: NA
D: NA
J: TRBJ2-1
DNA: TGTGCCACCAGCAGGGAAAAGGGGGGCCTGGACGGTGAGCAGTTCTTC
CDR3: CATSREKGGLDGEQFF

V: TRBV5-1
size: NA
D: NA
J: TRBJ2-6
DNA: TGCGCCAGCAGCTTGCTACCCTCTGGGGCCAACGTCCTGACTTTC
CDR3: CASSLLPSGANVLTF

V: TRBV5-4
size: NA
D: NA
J: TRBJ1-2
DNA: TGTGCCAGCAGCTTACGAACCCTAGAGGGGGGCTACACCTTC
CDR3: CASSLRTLEGGYTF

V: TRBV2
size: NA
D: NA
J: TRBJ1-2
DNA: TGTGCCAGCAGCCCGGGACAAGGTCTTGGCTACACCTTC
CDR3: CASSPGQGLGYTF

V: TRBV7-2
size: NA
D: NA
J: TRBJ1-2
DNA: TGTGCCAGCAGCGCTCAACAGGGTGGATATGGCTACACCTTC
CDR3: CASSAQQGGYGYTF

V: TRBV28
size: few
D: NA
J: TRBJ2-7
DNA: TGTGCCAGCAGTCCAGGTGGGGGCGAGCAGTACTTC
CDR3: CASSPGGGEQYF

V: TRBV28
size: NA
D: TRBD2
J: TRBJ2-1
DNA: TGTGCCAGCAGCCCGACTAGCGGGGGGGCTTTTAATGAGCAGTTCTTC
CDR3: CASSPTSGGAFNEQFF

V: TRBV3-1/TRBV3-2
size: NA
D: NA
J: TRBJ1-1
DNA: TGTGCCAGCAGTCCACAGTTGAACACTGAAGCTTTCTTT
CDR3: CASSPQLNTEAFF

V: TRBV4-2
size: NA
D: TRBD1
J: TRBJ2-7
DNA: TGTGCCAGCAGCCAAGATTCAGGGGGTCCCTACGAGCAGTACTTC
CDR3: CASSQDSGGPYEQYF

V: TRBV30
size: NA
D: NA
J: TRBJ1-1
DNA: TGTGCCTGGAGCCGGGATCCCATTTTAAAGGAAGCTTTCTTT
CDR3: CAWSRDPILKEAFF

V: TRBV7-9
size: NA
D: NA
J: TRBJ2-7
DNA: TGTGCCAGCGCCGGGAGCTCCTACGAGCAGTACTTC
CDR3: CASAGSSYEQYF

V: TRBV7-9
size: NA
D: NA
J: TRBJ2-7
DNA: TGTGCCAGCAGCCTAACGGAAGCTTCCTACGAGCAGTACTTC
CDR3: CASSLTEASYEQYF

V: TRBV18
size: NA
D: TRBD1
J: TRBJ2-3
DNA: TGTGCCAGCTCACAAGGCCGGACAGGTACTGGAGATACGCAGTATTTT
CDR3: CASSQGRTGTGDTQYF

V: TRBV6-1
size: NA
D: NA
J: TRBJ2-5
DNA: TGTGCCAGCAGTGAACTGATAAACCCCGCAGAGACCCAGTACTTC
CDR3: CASSELINPAETQYF

V: TRBV10-3
size: NA
D: NA
J: TRBJ2-7
DNA: TGTGCCATCAGTGAGAACTACGAGCAGTACTTC
CDR3: CAISENYEQYF

V: TRBV18
size: NA
D: NA
J: TRBJ1-5
DNA: TGTGCCAGCTCACCCGCCATGGGGACGAGCAATCAGCCCCAGCATTTT
CDR3: CASSPAMGTSNQPQHF